This TCR beta chain was identified during a study of T cells in Graves' hyperthyroidism and ophthalmopathy. Study information: The blood sample was taken at first diagnosis, before treatment began.

Deletions cut 2 bases from V and 5 bases from J, with 16 bases between. CDR1 DFQATT and CDR2 SNEGSKA come from the germline V gene (reference sequence). The CDR3 consists of 14 residues. The sample holds many counts of this clonotype. Amplified regions were TCR beta CDR3 sequences from RNA transcripts. Carried out on the TCR CDR3, a first-round RT-PCR used the HTBI primer set. Using its own MiXCR run on the multiplex PCR reads, TCRdb lists one record per CDR3 protein. The sample yields approximately 630,000 distinct CDR3 sequences, around 15% seen once. Uncontrolled infection, other autoimmune disease, pregnancy or lactation led to exclusion. Diagnoses were made from clinical symptoms, serum measures (thyroxine and TRAb), thyroid ultrasound and orbital computed tomography. Extraction of PBMCs used roughly 9.4 ml of fresh peripheral blood.

The TCR originated in a woman aged 30 to 39 with Graves' hyperthyroidism. The V gene is TRBV20-1, the J gene TRBJ2-7, with D maybe TRBD1 (6 bases). Source material: blood. CDR3 sequence (DNA): TGCAGTGCTAGACCTACAGGGATTGGCGACGAGCAGTACTTC. As protein: CSARPTGIGDEQYF.